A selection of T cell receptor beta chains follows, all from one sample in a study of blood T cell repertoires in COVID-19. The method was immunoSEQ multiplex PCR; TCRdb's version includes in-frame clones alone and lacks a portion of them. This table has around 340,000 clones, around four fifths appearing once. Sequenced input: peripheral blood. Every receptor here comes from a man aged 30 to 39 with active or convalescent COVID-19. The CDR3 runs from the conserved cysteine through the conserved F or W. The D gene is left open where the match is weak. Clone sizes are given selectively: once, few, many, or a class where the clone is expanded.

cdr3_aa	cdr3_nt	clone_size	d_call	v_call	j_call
CASSRGDTQETQYF	TGCGCCAGCAGCCGGGGGGACACTCAAGAGACCCAGTACTTC	few	.	TRBV5-1	TRBJ2-5
CASSQVAGYTEAFF	TGTGCCAGCAGCCAAGTCGCAGGCTACACTGAAGCTTTCTTT	.	.	TRBV4-2	TRBJ1-1
CASSLGGRAFGGELFF	TGTGCCAGCAGCTTAGGCGGGAGGGCATTCGGCGGGGAGCTGTTTTTT	.	TRBD2	TRBV11-2	TRBJ2-2
CASSRGLAGENTQYF	TGCGCCAGCAGCCGAGGACTAGCGGGAGAAAATACGCAGTATTTT	.	TRBD2	TRBV5-1	TRBJ2-3
CASSYTGMGQPQHF	TGTGCCAGCAGTTACACAGGGATGGGTCAGCCCCAGCATTTT	once	.	TRBV28	TRBJ1-5
CASSRGSQGNYEQYF	TGTGCCAGCAGTAGGGGGTCACAGGGTAACTACGAGCAGTACTTC	.	.	TRBV6-5	TRBJ2-7
CASSLGGQSYEQYF	TGTGCCAGCAGCTTGGGGGGACAGAGCTACGAGCAGTACTTC	.	.	TRBV7-2	TRBJ2-7
CASSRGLAGEQFF	TGTGCCAGCAGCCGCGGACTAGCAGGCGAGCAGTTCTTC	.	TRBD2	TRBV5-5	TRBJ2-1
CASMDRGHSYEQYF	TGTGCCAGCATGGACAGGGGGCACTCCTACGAGCAGTACTTC	.	TRBD1	TRBV27	TRBJ2-7
CARRRDLLYEQYF	TGTGCCAGGAGGCGGGACCTACTCTACGAGCAGTACTTC	few	.	TRBV25-1	TRBJ2-7
CASSSFHGYTF	TGTGCCAGCAGCTCATTCCATGGCTACACCTTC	.	.	TRBV5-6	TRBJ1-2
CASSLNTLGGAFEAFF	TGTGCCAGCAGTTTAAACACGCTGGGTGGGGCATTTGAAGCTTTCTTT	few	.	TRBV27	TRBJ1-1
CASNLSGEEETQYF	TGTGCCAGCAACCTTAGCGGGGAGGAAGAGACCCAGTACTTC	.	TRBD2	TRBV6-5	TRBJ2-5
CASTPAGTNTGELFF	TGTGCCAGCACCCCGGCGGGGACGAACACCGGGGAGCTGTTTTTT	.	.	TRBV2	TRBJ2-2
CASSNRTVYGYTF	TGTGCCAGTAGTAACAGGACAGTCTATGGCTACACCTTC	.	.	TRBV19	TRBJ1-2
CASSQVVGGGIGYTF	TGTGCCAGCAGCCAAGTGGTAGGCGGGGGTATTGGCTACACCTTC	.	.	TRBV4-2	TRBJ1-2
CASTQSRDIYGYTF	TGTGCCAGCACCCAGTCCCGGGACATTTATGGCTACACCTTC	.	.	TRBV2	TRBJ1-2
CASSLQGRSPLHF	TGTGCCAGCAGTTTGCAGGGTCGATCACCCCTCCACTTT	.	.	TRBV27	TRBJ1-6
CASRSADEQFF	TGTGCCAGCAGGTCAGCGGATGAGCAGTTCTTC	.	.	TRBV7-6	TRBJ2-1
CASSLGQGNYGYTF	TGTGCCAGCAGCTTGGGCCAGGGAAACTATGGCTACACCTTC	.	.	TRBV5-4	TRBJ1-2
CSARRDSYTGELFF	TGCAGCGCCCGCCGGGACAGCTACACCGGGGAGCTGTTTTTT	.	TRBD1	TRBV29-1	TRBJ2-2
CASSPGVGGGYEQYF	TGTGCCAGCAGCCCGGGAGTTGGGGGTGGGTACGAGCAGTACTTC	few	.	TRBV7-2	TRBJ2-7
CAWRQGGTEAFF	TGTGCCTGGCGGCAGGGGGGCACTGAAGCTTTCTTT	.	TRBD1	TRBV30	TRBJ1-1
CASSQAGTGGGLTEAFF	TGCGCCAGCAGCCAAGCCGGGACAGGGGGGGGTCTAACTGAAGCTTTCTTT	.	TRBD1	TRBV4-1	TRBJ1-1
CASSLADRGGPQHF	TGTGCCAGCAGCTTAGCAGACAGGGGAGGACCCCAGCATTTT	.	TRBD1	TRBV7-2	TRBJ1-5
CASSLLSQGGYTF	TGTGCCAGCAGTTTACTCTCCCAGGGGGGCTACACCTTC	.	.	TRBV28	TRBJ1-2
CASSPPGQTSGRGWETQYF	TGCGCCAGCAGCCCCCCTGGGCAGACTAGCGGGAGGGGTTGGGAGACCCAGTACTTC	few	TRBD2	TRBV5-1	TRBJ2-5
CASSSIGFEAFF	TGTGCCAGCAGTTCTATCGGGTTTGAAGCTTTCTTT	.	.	TRBV28	TRBJ1-1
CASSLSSYNEQFF	TGTGCCAGTAGTCTAAGCTCCTACAATGAGCAGTTCTTC	.	.	TRBV19	TRBJ2-1